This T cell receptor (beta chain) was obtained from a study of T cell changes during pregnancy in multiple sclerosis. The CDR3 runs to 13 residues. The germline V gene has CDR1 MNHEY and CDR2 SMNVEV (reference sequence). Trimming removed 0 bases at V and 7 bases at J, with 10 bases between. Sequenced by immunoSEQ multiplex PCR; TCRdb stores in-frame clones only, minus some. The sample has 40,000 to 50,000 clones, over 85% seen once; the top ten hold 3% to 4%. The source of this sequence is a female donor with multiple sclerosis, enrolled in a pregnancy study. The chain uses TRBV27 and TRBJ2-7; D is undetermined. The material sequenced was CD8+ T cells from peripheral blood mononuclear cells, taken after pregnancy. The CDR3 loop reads CASSLSPGREQYF. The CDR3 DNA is TGTGCCAGCAGTTTATCCCCAGGTCGGGAGCAGTACTTC.